The rows below give T cell receptor beta chains drawn from one sample of a study of beta chain features in type 1 diabetes. Libraries were prepared by immunoSEQ multiplex PCR; TCRdb keeps only in-frame clonotypes and omits some of them. The sample has approximately 400,000 clones, about 16% seen once. The sample was naive CD4+ T cells from blood. These receptors were collected from a woman aged 18 to 35 in good health. Each CDR3 is given with its conserved first and last residue. A D gene is named only where the DNA matches it firmly. Not all rows give a size; the values are once, few, many and, for expanded clones, a class.

size: few
D: .
V: TRBV28
J: TRBJ2-2
DNA: TGTGCCAGCAGTCGTTCCACCGGGGAGCTGTTTTTT
CDR3: CASSRSTGELFF

size: few
D: TRBD2
V: TRBV4-1
J: TRBJ2-2
DNA: TGCGCCAGCAGCCAAGTGATAGCGGGAGCCACCGGGGAGCTGTTTTTT
CDR3: CASSQVIAGATGELFF

size: .
D: TRBD1
V: TRBV4-1
J: TRBJ2-1
DNA: TGCGCCAGCAGCCAAGCCCAGGGGGCTAACAATGAGCAGTTCTTC
CDR3: CASSQAQGANNEQFF

size: few
D: TRBD2
V: TRBV29-1
J: TRBJ2-5
DNA: TGCAGCGTGGCGGGAGCAGGGGAGACCCAGTACTTC
CDR3: CSVAGAGETQYF

size: .
D: TRBD2
V: TRBV5-4
J: TRBJ2-3
DNA: TGTGCCAGCAGCTTTCCGAGCGGGAGCTCAGATACGCAGTATTTT
CDR3: CASSFPSGSSDTQYF

size: .
D: .
V: TRBV7-9
J: TRBJ1-1
DNA: TGTGCCAGCAGCTTAGTTTCGGGAGGGGGAACTGAAGCTTTCTTT
CDR3: CASSLVSGGGTEAFF

size: .
D: .
V: TRBV15
J: TRBJ1-2
DNA: TGTGCCACCAGCAGGGAGGGTGGCTACACCTTC
CDR3: CATSREGGYTF

size: few
D: TRBD1
V: TRBV9
J: TRBJ1-1
DNA: TGTGCCAGCAGCGTAACGGACAGGGCGAACACTGAAGCTTTCTTT
CDR3: CASSVTDRANTEAFF

size: .
D: TRBD1
V: TRBV29-1
J: TRBJ1-5
DNA: TGCAGCGTTGGAGACAGGGAAAATCAGCCCCAGCATTTT
CDR3: CSVGDRENQPQHF

size: .
D: .
V: TRBV13
J: TRBJ1-1
DNA: TGTGCCAGCAGCTTAGTGCGGGGTGGTAGCACTGAAGCTTTCTTT
CDR3: CASSLVRGGSTEAFF

size: few
D: .
V: TRBV5-1
J: TRBJ2-1
DNA: TGCGCCAGCAGCTTGACACAGGTCTACAATGAGCAGTTCTTC
CDR3: CASSLTQVYNEQFF

size: few
D: .
V: TRBV5-6
J: TRBJ2-1
DNA: TGTGCCAGCAGCGGAAGGGGCAGGACTACCGAGCAGTTCTTC
CDR3: CASSGRGRTTEQFF

size: few
D: TRBD1
V: TRBV18
J: TRBJ1-1
DNA: TGTGCCAGCTCTCATACCGCCGGGACAGGGAACACTGAAGCTTTCTTT
CDR3: CASSHTAGTGNTEAFF

size: few
D: .
V: TRBV11-3
J: TRBJ1-5
DNA: TGTGCCAGCAGCTTAGCCCTCAGGGGCTATCAGCCCCAGCATTTT
CDR3: CASSLALRGYQPQHF

size: few
D: .
V: TRBV29-1
J: TRBJ1-1
DNA: TGCAGCGTTGTTTTACAGGCCCACAACACTGAAGCTTTCTTT
CDR3: CSVVLQAHNTEAFF

size: .
D: TRBD2
V: TRBV30
J: TRBJ2-3
DNA: TGTGCCTGGACGAACGGGAGGGCCGGCGATACGCAGTATTTT
CDR3: CAWTNGRAGDTQYF

size: few
D: TRBD1
V: TRBV29-1
J: TRBJ1-2
DNA: TGCAGCGTCCGGAGAGGACAGGGTGGGGGCTACACCTTC
CDR3: CSVRRGQGGGYTF